The table lists the clone carrying this TCR beta chain with a few counts. Assay: immunoSEQ multiplex PCR; the TCRdb copy retains only in-frame clones and omits some. The sample records approximately 60,000 clones, about 87% being singletons. The data derive from a study of PD-1 blockade in classical Hodgkin lymphoma. Relapse was seen in all patients after autologous stem cell transplantation, and brentuximab vedotin exposure was variable. The germline CDR1 and CDR2 sequences are MNHNS and SASEGT. The CDR3 is 18 residues long. With 4 bases clipped from V and 1 base from J, the junction kept 9 bases outside the gene matches.

The receptor was isolated from a human donor with classical Hodgkin lymphoma. The chain recombines TRBV6-1 with TRBJ2-2; 10 positions match TRBD2. The sample here was peripheral blood mononuclear cells (PBMCs), taken at baseline. CDR3: CASSARGSSGGNTGELFF. CDR3 coding DNA: TGTGCCAGCAGTGCTAGGGGGTCTAGCGGGGGGAACACCGGGGAGCTGTTTTTT.